The next 4 T cell receptor beta chains were all read from a single sample in a study of blood T cell repertoires in COVID-19. Generated by immunoSEQ multiplex PCR, the TCRdb table keeps only in-frame clones and is missing some. The sample lists some 410,000 clones; over 75% were seen once. Sequenced material: PBMCs or T cells enriched from blood (not recorded which). These receptor sequences come from a woman under 40 with acute COVID-19.

CDR3 in amino acids: CASSYGDRGLSPLHF. CDR3 bases: TGTGCCAGCAGCTACGGGGACAGGGGGCTATCACCCCTCCACTTT. The chain carries TRBV5-6 and TRBJ1-6, with 12 bases that match TRBD1. The germline V gene encodes CDR1 SGHDT and CDR2 YYEEEE. The ends lost 3 bases at V and 10 bases at J; junction bases unmatched: 5. The CDR3 contains 15 residues.

This clone has only a few counts. As DNA, the CDR3 is TGTGCCAGCAGTGACTTAGCGGGGGGGAGTACAGATACGCAGTATTTT. Amino acids: CASSDLAGGSTDTQYF. The gene calls are TRBV6-4 and TRBJ2-3, with 11 bases aligning to TRBD2. Germline loops: CDR1 MRHNA, CDR2 SNTAGT. The CDR3 contains 16 residues. V lost 1 base to trimming and J lost 3 bases; unmatched junction nucleotides: 3.

The V call is TRBV10-3, the J call TRBJ1-3, with D perhaps matching TRBD1 (6 bases). The CDR3 length is 15 residues. Germline CDR1 ENHRY, CDR2 SYGVKD. Between the trimmed V and J ends, which lost 6 bases and 0 bases, there was a span of 12 bases. CDR3 sequence reads: CAISRQDFSGNTIYF. The CDR3 DNA reads as TGTGCCATCAGCCGACAGGACTTCTCTGGAAACACCATATATTTT.

This clone appeared a few times. V and J are TRBV6-5 and TRBJ1-3, with 8 bases fitting TRBD1. This CDR3 is built from 15 residues. V lost 8 bases to trimming and J lost 3 bases; unmatched junction nucleotides: 9. Germline V gene lookup returns CDR1 MNHEY and CDR2 SVGAGI. CDR3 in amino acids: CASGTRTGNGNTIYF. The CDR3 nucleotides are TGTGCCAGCGGGACACGGACAGGGAATGGAAACACCATATATTTT.